The next 29 T cell receptor beta chains were all read from a single sample in a study of shared clonotypes between healthy human individuals. Generated by immunoSEQ multiplex PCR, the TCRdb table keeps only in-frame clones and is missing some. There are a few million clones in the sample; around 94% occur only once, and roughly 0.15% lies in the top ten. Material: naive CD4+ T cells sorted from blood. Stated subset: CD45RA+ positively selected. Every receptor here comes from a man in his late teens or twenties in good health.

Only one count was recorded for this clone. V and J are TRBV2 and TRBJ2-5; TRBD1 matches 9 bases. Unmatched junction bases numbered 7, after V lost 7 bases and J lost 4 bases. The length of the CDR3 is 14 residues. CDR1 is SNHLY, CDR2 FYNNEI, per germline. The CDR3 loop reads CASTWDRVSETQYF. CDR3 in DNA: TGTGCCAGCACTTGGGACAGGGTCTCAGAGACCCAGTACTTC.

The J gene is TRBJ2-5, the V gene TRBV6-1, with TRBD2 matching over 9 bases. This CDR3 contains 16 residues. From germline, CDR1 is MNHNS and CDR2 SASEGT. V lost 4 bases, J lost 5 bases, and 11 bases stayed unmatched. CDR3 region: CASSVLAGAPGETQYF. The CDR3 DNA reads TGTGCCAGCAGTGTTTTAGCGGGGGCCCCTGGGGAGACCCAGTACTTC.

This clone has only one observation. The rearrangement joins TRBV29-1 to TRBJ2-7, with TRBD1 matching 8 bases. This CDR3 is built from 14 residues. CDR1 and CDR2 from the germline V gene are SQVTM and ANQGSEA. Losses at the gene ends were 8 bases for V and 3 bases for J; bases not matched to a gene: 12. In DNA, the CDR3 is TGCAGCTGGGGTAGTGGACAGGGAGACTACGAGCAGTACTTC. It encodes CSWGSGQGDYEQYF.

The chain carries TRBV5-1 and TRBJ2-2; D is unclear. Trimming stripped 1 base from V and 2 bases from J, with 9 bases between. Germline loops: CDR1 SGHRS, CDR2 YFSETQ. CDR3 length equals 15 residues. The CDR3, as DNA: TGCGCCAGCAGCTTGCTGGGCTCTAACACCGGGGAGCTGTTTTTT. It specifies CASSLLGSNTGELFF.

The genes are TRBV12-5 and TRBJ1-6, with 11 positions matching TRBD1. V shed 4 bases, J shed 0 bases, and the junction held 5 bases outside the gene matches. The CDR3 runs 18 residues. Germline values: CDR1 LGHNT, CDR2 FRNRAP. In DNA form, the CDR3 reads TGTGCTAGTGGTTGGACAGGGGGCGAAGGCTCCTATAATTCACCCCTCCACTTT. Amino acid sequence: CASGWTGGEGSYNSPLHF.

The gene calls are TRBV27 and TRBJ1-2; the D gene is possibly TRBD1 (5 bases). The CDR3 has 15 amino acids. Looked up from germline, CDR1 is MNHEY and CDR2 is SMNVEV (reference sequence). V lost 4 bases and J lost 6, with 18 bases in between. CDR3 bases: TGTGCCAGCAGTTCTTCCGTGGGGCCCAAGGATGGCTACACCTTC. Protein: CASSSSVGPKDGYTF.

This rearrangement joins TRBV6-1 to TRBJ2-3, with D possibly called TRBD1 or TRBD2 (5 bases each). From germline, CDR1 is MNHNS and CDR2 SASEGT. CDR3 size: 12 residues. V lost 4 bases to trimming and J lost 4 bases, with 6 bases between them. The CDR3 loop is CASSGGPDTQYF. The DNA for the CDR3 is TGTGCCAGCAGTGGGGGACCAGATACGCAGTATTTT.

This clone was detected only once. Other DNA sequences within the sample encode an identical CDR3. V gene TRBV5-6 combines with J gene TRBJ1-5; no clear D. Germline V lookup: CDR1 SGHDT, CDR2 YYEEEE. The CDR3 contains 12 residues. Trimming took off 2 bases at V and 2 bases at J, with 2 bases between the two ends. This CDR3 reads CASSFGNQPQHF. In DNA form, the CDR3 reads TGTGCCAGCAGCTTTGGCAATCAGCCCCAGCATTTT.

This clone turned up a few times. The chain uses TRBV30 and TRBJ1-1; D uncertain. This CDR3 contains 13 residues. Germline V CDR1 and CDR2: GTSNPN, SVGIG (reference sequence). V was shortened by 1 base and J by 0 bases, with 6 bases between the two germline ends. DNA of the CDR3: TGTGCCTGGAGTGCGGCTCTGAACACTGAAGCTTTCTTT. Translated, it gives CAWSAALNTEAFF.

The CDR3 protein is CASSSGQGQQYF. The CDR3, as DNA: TGTGCCAGCAGCTCGGGACAGGGACAGCAGTATTTT. The chain recombines TRBV11-2 with TRBJ2-3; 9 nucleotides line up with TRBD1. This CDR3 has 12 residues. Per the germline V gene, CDR1 is SGHAT and CDR2 is FQNNGV. The V segment lost 4 bases and the J segment 11 bases; nucleotides outside the gene matches: 4.

The V call is TRBV6-5, the J call TRBJ2-7; D unclear. Trimming took 8 bases from V and 2 from J, leaving 10 bases between them. This CDR3 has 12 residues. Looked up from germline, CDR1 is MNHEY and CDR2 is SVGAGI. CDR3: CASADTTYEQYF. The CDR3 nucleotides read TGTGCCAGCGCCGACACGACCTACGAGCAGTACTTC.

The genes are TRBV4-1 and TRBJ2-7; a weak D match, TRBD1 (5 bases). Germline values: CDR1 MGHRA, CDR2 YSYEKL. The CDR3 consists of 13 residues. Trimming cost V 1 base and J 7 bases, with 11 bases left between them. CDR3 in DNA: TGCGCCAGCAGCCAAGCCCTGGGGCTTGAGCAGTACTTC. Amino acids: CASSQALGLEQYF.

V and J are TRBV7-9 and TRBJ2-3; D is uncertain. Germline V gene data show CDR1 as SEHNR and CDR2 as FQNEAQ (reference sequence). The CDR3 has 12 residues. V gave up 2 bases and J gave up 6 bases, with 6 bases separating them. As DNA, the CDR3 is TGTGCCAGCAGCTTATTTCCCGATACGCAGTATTTT. Its protein product is CASSLFPDTQYF.

The V call is TRBV6-6, the J call TRBJ2-7; 8 nucleotides line up with TRBD2. This CDR3 has 15 amino acids. J gave up 0 bases and V 6 bases, and 7 bases lay outside the gene matches. The germline gives CDR1 MNHNY, CDR2 SVGAGI (reference sequence). The CDR3 protein is CASSLVAGSSYEQYF. The CDR3 nucleotides are TGTGCCAGCAGCCTAGTAGCGGGAAGCTCCTACGAGCAGTACTTC.

J is TRBJ2-1 and V is TRBV18; D remains unclear. The V end was cut by 0 bases, the J end by 9 bases, with 12 bases between. Germline CDR1 and CDR2: KGHSH and LQKENI. The CDR3 covers 14 residues. CDR3 DNA: TGTGCCAGCTCACCACCGGTCCAAGCCAGTGAGCAGTTCTTC. It specifies CASSPPVQASEQFF.

The V call is TRBV4-1, the J call TRBJ1-1; D is uncertain. The germline gives CDR1 MGHRA, CDR2 YSYEKL. Trimming removed 6 bases at V and 10 bases at J, with 12 bases between. The CDR3 consists of 11 residues. The CDR3 region has the DNA TGCGCCAGCAGTTCGGGAGGGAGAGCTTTCTTT. This codes for CASSSGGRAFF.

J is TRBJ1-3 and V is TRBV5-5; 8 positions match TRBD1. Germline V gene sequence: CDR1 SGHKS, CDR2 YYEKEE (reference sequence). The CDR3 contains 15 residues. Trimming removed 1 base from V and 4 bases from J; junction bases left unmatched: 4. In nucleotides, the CDR3 is TGTGCCAGCAGCTTGTTCCAGGGGGCCGGAAACACCATATATTTT. Translating gives CASSLFQGAGNTIYF.

The DNA of the CDR3 is TGTGCCAGCAGCCCGAGGGGGCTACAGGAGACCCAGTACTTC. It codes for CASSPRGLQETQYF. The rearrangement joins TRBV27 to TRBJ2-5; the match to TRBD1 covers 7 bases. Germline loops: CDR1 MNHEY, CDR2 SMNVEV (reference sequence). The CDR3 runs 14 residues. The V segment lost 6 bases and the J segment 5 bases; nucleotides outside the gene matches: 9.

The chain has TRBV18 and TRBJ2-7; D is uncertain. Germline CDR1 and CDR2: KGHSH and LQKENI. The CDR3 contains 12 residues. V dropped 2 bases and J dropped 6 bases, with 8 bases sitting between them. For the CDR3, the DNA is TGTGCCAGCTCACCAGGAAACTCCGAGCAGTACTTC. Translated: CASSPGNSEQYF. The full variable domain, rest sourced from reference TRBV18 and TRBJ2-7, is NAGVMQNPRHLVRRRGQEARLRCSPMKGHSHVYWYRQLPEEGLKFMVYLQKENIIDESGMPKERFSAEFPKEGPSILRIQQVVRGDSAAYFCASSPGNSEQYFGPGTRLTVT.

V usage is TRBV7-2 and J usage is TRBJ2-7; D may correspond to TRBD1 or TRBD2 (5 bases each). The CDR3 is 14 amino acids. Germline assignment: CDR1 SGHTA and CDR2 FQGNSA. V lost 5 bases and J 7 bases, leaving 18 bases between the germline ends. DNA for the CDR3: TGTGCCAGCAGCCCTCCGGGGCACGAAGGGGAGCAGTACTTC. Its protein is CASSPPGHEGEQYF.

The table lists this clone with a few counts. The rearrangement joins TRBV30 to TRBJ1-2; D is undetermined. There are 12 residues in the CDR3. Per the germline V gene, CDR1 is GTSNPN and CDR2 is SVGIG (reference sequence). Trimming removed 0 bases at V and 8 bases at J, with 10 bases between. The CDR3 DNA reads TGTGCCTGGAGTGTACCCCGGAAGGGCTACACCTTC. Residues: CAWSVPRKGYTF.

This clone came up once. The chain carries TRBV19 and TRBJ2-6, with D tentatively TRBD2 (6 bases). Germline CDR1 reads LNHDA; CDR2 reads SQIVND (reference sequence). This CDR3 has 18 amino acids. Trimming stripped 4 bases from V and 0 bases from J, with 16 bases between. CDR3: CASSTPPGVSSGANVLTF. CDR3 in DNA: TGTGCCAGTAGTACTCCCCCGGGGGTTTCCTCTGGGGCCAACGTCCTGACTTTC.

The J gene is TRBJ2-6, the V gene TRBV19; the D call may be TRBD1 or TRBD2 (5 bases each). Germline lookup yields CDR1 LNHDA and CDR2 SQIVND (reference sequence). V was cut by 1 base and J by 2 bases, with 18 bases left in between. The CDR3 spans 19 residues. CDR3 nucleotide sequence: TGTGCCAGTAGTATAGGTGCCAGGTACCGAGGGGCTGGGGCCAACGTCCTGACTTTC. Its translation is CASSIGARYRGAGANVLTF.

The count of this clone is one. The CDR3 reads CASSEGLAGGAETQYF. The CDR3 DNA sequence: TGTGCCAGCAGTGAAGGGCTAGCGGGGGGTGCGGAGACCCAGTACTTC. The rearrangement links TRBV2 to TRBJ2-5, with TRBD2 identical over 11 bases. Unmatched junction bases numbered 6, after V lost 1 base and J lost 5 bases. There are 16 residues in the CDR3. The V gene's germline CDR1 is SNHLY and CDR2 FYNNEI.

The sample holds one count of this clone. An end of the junction does not agree with germline; a read error may underlie this. The chain has TRBV7-7 and TRBJ2-2; D is unclear. The CDR3 consists of 13 residues. Per germline, CDR1 SSHAT and CDR2 FNYEAQ (reference sequence). This chain's CDR3 is CASSFGNTGELFF. The DNA of the CDR3 is TGTGCTAGCAGCTTCGGGAACACCGGGGAGCTGTTTTTT.

V gene TRBV5-1 combines with J gene TRBJ2-2, with D possibly being TRBD1 (5 bases). Germline CDR1 reads SGHRS; CDR2 reads YFSETQ. With 4 bases removed from V and 2 bases from J, the gap between germline ends came to 15 bases. The CDR3 loop spans 16 amino acids. CDR3 DNA sequence: TGCGCCAGCAGCCTGAGACAGATATCTAACACCGGGGAGCTGTTTTTT. Its protein product is CASSLRQISNTGELFF. The full variable domain, completed using reference TRBV5-1 and TRBJ2-2, is KAGVTQTPRYLIKTRGQQVTLSCSPISGHRSVSWYQQTPGQGLQFLFEYFSETQRNKGNFPGRFSGRQFSNSRSEMNVSTLELGDSALYLCASSLRQISNTGELFFGEGSRLTVL.

The CDR3 bases are TGTGCCAGCAGCTTAGACGTTCTGGGGCTGGGCACCTTC. This codes for CASSLDVLGLGTF. The V gene is TRBV11-2, the J gene TRBJ1-2, with D maybe TRBD1 (5 bases). CDR1 and CDR2 from the germline V gene are SGHAT and FQNNGV. This CDR3 comprises 13 residues. Trimming shortened V by 0 bases and J by 13 bases, and 15 bases separated the two germline ends.

J is TRBJ2-7 and V is TRBV4-3, with D perhaps matching TRBD2 (7 bases). The CDR3 contains 18 residues. Trimming shortened V by 0 bases and J by 2 bases, and 20 bases separated the two germline ends. The germline V gene has CDR1 LGHNA and CDR2 YSLEER. CDR3 in DNA: TGCGCCAGCAGCCAAGAGGGGGGGCGGTTGGCGGGAGCCTACGAGCAGTACTTC. Its translation is CASSQEGGRLAGAYEQYF.

This chain uses TRBV30 with TRBJ2-7; no firm D call. With 2 bases removed from V and 6 bases from J, the gap between germline ends came to 11 bases. Per the germline V gene, CDR1 is GTSNPN and CDR2 is SVGIG (reference sequence). This CDR3 has 12 amino acids. The CDR3 DNA is TGTGCCTGGAGTTCAACAAAGGGCGAGCAGTACTTC. Translation: CAWSSTKGEQYF.